What follows describes a single T cell receptor beta chain. This specimen belongs to a study of T cells in Graves' hyperthyroidism and ophthalmopathy. Diagnosis relied on clinical symptoms, serum thyroxine and TRAb, thyroid ultrasound and orbital computed tomography. V dropped 1 base and J dropped 4 bases, with 10 bases sitting between them. The CDR3 has 14 residues. Germline CDR1 and CDR2: LGHNT and FRNRAP. Amplified TCR beta CDR3 regions came from RNA transcripts. During a first-round RT-PCR of the TCR CDR3, the HTBI primer set was used. TCRdb re-called the multiplex PCR reads through MiXCR, storing one row per CDR3 protein. The sample includes 270,000 or so distinct CDR3 sequences, 25% of them seen just once.

The receptor was isolated from a man aged 35 to 55 with Graves' hyperthyroidism that later progressed to Graves' ophthalmopathy. This chain connects TRBV12-5 to TRBJ1-1; D not resolved. The sequenced material came from blood. This chain's CDR3 is CASGLGGLSTEAFF. CDR3 bases: TGTGCTAGTGGTTTGGGCGGGTTGTCCACTGAAGCTTTCTTT.